These 13 T cell receptor beta chains came from one sample sequenced in a study of T cell responses to AZD1222 COVID-19 vaccine. Generated by immunoSEQ multiplex PCR, the TCRdb table keeps only in-frame clones and is missing some. The data contain about 83,000 clones, 85% to 90% of them singletons. This sample comprised peripheral blood, obtained on day 0 of AZD1222 vaccination. These receptors came from an adult in good health.

The rearrangement uses TRBV4-3 and TRBJ1-5; TRBD1 matches at 7 bases. This CDR3 contains 15 residues. The germline gives CDR1 LGHNA, CDR2 YSLEER. The V and J ends lost 4 bases and 6 bases, in that order; junction bases with no gene match: 9. The chain's CDR3 is CASSPTGALGQPQHF. DNA of the CDR3: TGCGCCAGCAGCCCAACAGGGGCATTAGGTCAGCCCCAGCATTTT.

V and J are TRBV4-3 and TRBJ1-2; D unclear. The V and J ends lost 0 bases and 11 bases respectively, with 16 bases between them. In germline, CDR1 is LGHNA, CDR2 YSLEER. This CDR3 contains 14 residues. Written as DNA, the CDR3 is TGCGCCAGCAGCCAAGAAAAGGCAGCCCTATTATACACCTTC. Translated: CASSQEKAALLYTF.

The chain employs TRBV5-1 and TRBJ2-7; TRBD2 aligns across 8 bases. V lost 0 bases and J lost 3; bases outside the gene matches: 8. This CDR3 has 16 residues. Germline V CDR1 and CDR2: SGHRS, YFSETQ. CDR3 loop: CASSLAPAGGGYEQYF. CDR3 DNA sequence: TGCGCCAGCAGCTTGGCCCCCGCGGGAGGAGGCTACGAGCAGTACTTC.

The gene calls are TRBV9 and TRBJ1-2, with D unclear. From germline, CDR1 is SGDLS and CDR2 YYNGEE. The CDR3 runs to 17 residues. V dropped 3 bases and J dropped 0 bases, with 18 bases sitting between them. The CDR3: CASSAEIGREPNYGYTF. Written as DNA, the CDR3 is TGTGCCAGCAGCGCCGAGATAGGTAGAGAACCTAACTATGGCTACACCTTC.

This chain joins TRBV5-4 and TRBJ1-1; a weak D match, TRBD1 (6 bases). The germline V gene encodes CDR1 SGHNT and CDR2 YYREEE (reference sequence). This CDR3 comprises 15 residues. V lost 4 bases and J 1 base, leaving 14 bases between the germline ends. The CDR3 sequence: CASSDQGHGNTEAFF. Here the CDR3 DNA reads TGTGCCAGCAGCGACCAGGGGCACGGGAACACTGAAGCTTTCTTT.

This clone was seen only once. This chain links TRBV11-3 with TRBJ2-7; no firm D call. The CDR3 extends over 15 amino acids. V was pared by 5 bases and J by 3 bases, with 17 bases between. The germline CDR1 and CDR2 sequences are SGHNT and YENEEA. The CDR3 protein is CASSRSDATNYEQYF. In DNA form, the CDR3 reads TGTGCCAGCAGCCGTTCTGACGCTACGAACTACGAGCAGTACTTC.

The chain carries TRBV29-1 and TRBJ2-3; no firm D call. The CDR3 totals 12 residues. The V gene's germline CDR1 is SQVTM and CDR2 ANQGSEA. V lost 3 bases and J lost 0, with 4 bases in between. The CDR3 coding sequence is TGCAGCGTTGAGTACAGCACAGATACGCAGTATTTT. It specifies CSVEYSTDTQYF.

This clone was detected a few times. The chain has TRBV18 and TRBJ1-1; TRBD1 matches at 7 bases. J lost 3 bases, V lost 6 bases, and 7 bases had no gene match. The CDR3 has 14 amino acids. Germline V gene data show CDR1 as KGHSH and CDR2 as LQKENI. The CDR3 loop reads CASSILQGDTEAFF. The CDR3 bases are TGTGCCAGCTCCATTCTCCAGGGGGACACTGAAGCTTTCTTT.

This chain joins TRBV19 and TRBJ2-2; D gene unclear. V was pared by 7 bases and J by 3 bases, with 15 bases between. Germline V lookup: CDR1 LNHDA, CDR2 SQIVND (reference sequence). CDR3 length: 15 residues. The CDR3 DNA reads TGTGCCAGTAAGACGAATGACGTGGACACCGGGGAGCTGTTTTTT. Its protein is CASKTNDVDTGELFF.

This sequence joins TRBV9 and TRBJ2-3; TRBD2 aligns across 9 bases. Germline V lookup: CDR1 SGDLS, CDR2 YYNGEE. The CDR3 runs to 15 residues. V trimming: 3 bases; J trimming: 3 bases; junction bases outside the gene matches: 5. Here the CDR3 DNA reads TGTGCCAGCAGCGCCGCCCTAGCGGGAACAGATACGCAGTATTTT. Translation: CASSAALAGTDTQYF.

The chain has TRBV3-1 (or the pseudogene TRBV3-2) and TRBJ1-4, with D possibly TRBD1 on 5 matching bases. Per the germline V gene, CDR1 is LGHDT and CDR2 is YNNKEL (reference sequence). The CDR3 contains 16 residues. V was trimmed by 2 bases and J by 3 bases, leaving 13 bases between them. DNA of the CDR3: TGTGCCAGCAGCCAAAGGGGCGGAGGGCCTAATGAAAAACTGTTTTTT. Translation: CASSQRGGGPNEKLFF.

A single count supports this clone. The gene calls are TRBV28 and TRBJ2-1; 7 positions agree with TRBD2. Germline values: CDR1 MDHEN, CDR2 SYDVKM. The CDR3 contains 13 residues. V trimming: 11 bases; J trimming: 4 bases; junction bases outside the gene matches: 8. In DNA form, the CDR3 reads TGTGCCGCGGGCGGGAGCAAGTACAATGAGCAGTTCTTC. Amino acids: CAAGGSKYNEQFF.

This clone was observed once. V is TRBV12-3 or TRBV12-4 and J is TRBJ2-1; possible D gene TRBD2, 6 bases. The CDR3 contains 12 residues. Trimming left V 10 bases short and J 9 bases short, with 16 bases between. The CDR3 is CATGRRGGEQFF. The CDR3 DNA sequence: TGTGCCACCGGACGGAGGGGAGGTGAGCAGTTCTTC.